Listed below are T cell receptor beta chains from one sample, sequenced in a study of T cell repertoires in ileal Crohn's disease. Repertoires were generated with immunoSEQ multiplex PCR, while TCRdb's copy carries only in-frame clones and drops some. Among some 6,000 clones listed, roughly 80% were seen once. The sample comprised ileal tissue. The receptors were sampled from an adult with Crohn's disease. Each CDR3 is given with its conserved first and last residue. A D gene is named only where the DNA matches it firmly. Size tells how often a clone was seen (once, few, many) or the class of an expanded clone, and some rows leave it out.

V	D	size	J	DNA	CDR3
TRBV7-8	-	once	TRBJ2-3	TGTGCCAGCAGCGCAACCAGGGTCGGGGGTTTGACGCAGTATTTT	CASSATRVGGLTQYF
TRBV6-6	TRBD1	-	TRBJ1-1	TGTGCCAGCAGGGGGACAGGTCGACTGACTGAAGCTTTCTTT	CASRGTGRLTEAFF
TRBV7-2	-	-	TRBJ1-1	TGTGCCAGCAGGACCGAAGGGGGTAGGGTCACTGAAGCTTTCTTT	CASRTEGGRVTEAFF
TRBV19	TRBD1	-	TRBJ1-5	TGTGCCAGTAGTATTGGGACAGGGGCCAATCAGCCCCAGCATTTT	CASSIGTGANQPQHF
TRBV7-8	-	-	TRBJ2-7	TGTGCCAGCAGCTGGGGGGTGGACGAGCAGTACTTC	CASSWGVDEQYF
TRBV5-8	-	-	TRBJ1-2	TGTGCCAGCAGCGTGAAGGGGTTCTATGGCTACACCTTC	CASSVKGFYGYTF
TRBV6-5	TRBD2	-	TRBJ2-1	TGTGCCAGCAGGACTAGCGGGAACTCCTACAATGAGCAGTTCTTC	CASRTSGNSYNEQFF
TRBV2	TRBD1	-	TRBJ2-1	TGTGCCAGCAGCGGACAGGGACTCTCGTACAATGAGCAGTTCTTC	CASSGQGLSYNEQFF
TRBV9	TRBD2	-	TRBJ2-7	TGTGCCAGCAGCGGCCGACTAGCGGGAGAAGGCGAGCAGTACTTC	CASSGRLAGEGEQYF
TRBV19	-	once	TRBJ1-1	TGTGCCAGTACTTTAGCGATGAACACTGAGGCTTTCTTT	CASTLAMNTEAFF
TRBV11-2	-	-	TRBJ2-1	TGTGCCAGCAAAGGGGGGGGAACGTGGGGCAATGAGCAGTTCTTC	CASKGGGTWGNEQFF
TRBV7-8	TRBD2	-	TRBJ2-7	TGTGCCAGCAGCCGGGGGACCCTAGCGGAAAACTCCTACGAGCAGTACTTC	CASSRGTLAENSYEQYF
TRBV5-1	TRBD2	few	TRBJ2-2	TGCGCCAGCAGCAGTAGCGGGGGGCCGAACACCGGGGAGCTGTTTTTT	CASSSSGGPNTGELFF
TRBV29-1	TRBD2	-	TRBJ2-5	TGCAGCGTTCCTTGGACTAGCACAGGGACCCAGTACTTC	CSVPWTSTGTQYF
TRBV7-9	-	-	TRBJ1-1	TGTGCCAGCAGCCCCCCCGGGGTAGGGACTGAAGCTTTCTTT	CASSPPGVGTEAFF
TRBV4-3	-	-	TRBJ1-2	TGCGCCAGCAGCCCGCGTGCCGACAAATCTTATGGCTACACCTTC	CASSPRADKSYGYTF
TRBV11-3	-	few	TRBJ2-3	TGTGCCAGCAGCTTAGGCAGGGGAAGTGGCACAGATACGCAGTATTTT	CASSLGRGSGTDTQYF
TRBV9	-	-	TRBJ2-2	TGTGCCAGCAGCACCCGGGGAGGCGGGGAGCTGTTTTTT	CASSTRGGGELFF
TRBV7-2	-	-	TRBJ1-5	TGTGCCAGCAGCTTAAGGAGGGATCAGCCCCAGCATTTT	CASSLRRDQPQHF
TRBV5-1	TRBD1	-	TRBJ2-7	TGCGCCAGCAGCTTGACGTCAGGGGGCGCGTTAATCGAGCAGTACTTC	CASSLTSGGALIEQYF
TRBV25-1	TRBD2	-	TRBJ2-3	TGTGCCAGCAGTGGACTAGCGGGGGGACCTACTAGCACAGATACGCAGTATTTT	CASSGLAGGPTSTDTQYF
TRBV5-8	TRBD2	-	TRBJ2-3	TGTGCCAGCAACCGACTAGCAATGGGAGATACGCAGTATTTT	CASNRLAMGDTQYF
TRBV19	-	-	TRBJ1-5	TGTGCCAGTAGTATGGGGGGGCAGCCCCAGCATTTT	CASSMGGQPQHF
TRBV19	TRBD2	-	TRBJ2-5	TGTGCCACCAATCCGTCGGGGGGACGTCAAGAGACCCAGTACTTC	CATNPSGGRQETQYF
TRBV5-6	-	-	TRBJ1-2	TGTGCCAGCAGCTTGGCGCGCGGACTAAACTATGGCTACACCTTC	CASSLARGLNYGYTF
TRBV4-3	-	-	TRBJ1-1	TGCGCCAGCAGCCAAGGCGACAGGAAAGGTGAAGCTTTCTTT	CASSQGDRKGEAFF
TRBV5-6	-	-	TRBJ1-2	TGTGCCAGCAGCTTACCCCGGGTTGGTGGCTACACCTTC	CASSLPRVGGYTF
TRBV7-8	-	-	TRBJ2-5	TGTGCCAGCAGCCTCCGTCAGGGGATGCAAGAGACCCAGTACTTC	CASSLRQGMQETQYF
TRBV4-2	TRBD2	-	TRBJ2-5	TGTGCCAGCAGCCAAGATGGAGGGAGCGGGAGTTCCCGGAACTTC	CASSQDGGSGSSRNF
TRBV10-2	-	-	TRBJ1-1	TGCGCCAGCAGCTTCGGGAGGGGCGACATGAACACTGAAGCTTTCTTT	CASSFGRGDMNTEAFF
TRBV25-1	-	few	TRBJ2-3	TGTGCCAGCAGTGCGCAGGCAGATACGCAGTATTTT	CASSAQADTQYF
TRBV4-3	TRBD2	once	TRBJ2-1	TGCGCCAGCACCCCAAAGCCCGGACTAGCGGGGAATACCTACAATGAGCAGTTCTTC	CASTPKPGLAGNTYNEQFF
TRBV7-2	-	few	TRBJ2-7	TGTGCCAGCAGCCTCAGTCAGGCAACCTCCTACGAGCAGTACTTC	CASSLSQATSYEQYF
TRBV14	-	-	TRBJ2-7	TGTGCCAGCAGCCAAGATCACGGTCGTGCGAGGGCCGAGCAGTACTTC	CASSQDHGRARAEQYF
TRBV4-3	TRBD2	-	TRBJ2-1	TGCGCCAGCAGCCAAGATGCTAGCGGGAGTGGTGATGAGCAGTTCTTC	CASSQDASGSGDEQFF
TRBV7-2	TRBD2	-	TRBJ2-4	TGTGCCAGCAGCATCGGGACTAGCGGGGGGCCTGGCGGCATTCAGTACTTC	CASSIGTSGGPGGIQYF
TRBV7-2	-	-	TRBJ2-3	TGTGCCAGCAGCTATCCGGGTGCAGATACGCAGTATTTT	CASSYPGADTQYF
TRBV28	TRBD1	-	TRBJ2-5	TGTGCCAGCAGTTTGCGGCAGGGGGTTCGAGAGACCCAGTACTTC	CASSLRQGVRETQYF
TRBV7-2	-	-	TRBJ2-3	TGTGCCAGCAGCTTAGGCGGGTCCGATACGCAGTATTTT	CASSLGGSDTQYF
TRBV30	TRBD1	-	TRBJ1-4	TGTGCCTGGGGGAAATCCCTCGCCCGCGCTTACAGGGGGCAAGTTGAAAAACTGTTTTTT	CAWGKSLARAYRGQVEKLFF
TRBV9	-	few	TRBJ2-3	TGTGCCAGCAGCGTAGCGCCAGGGGACGGGGATACGCAGTATTTT	CASSVAPGDGDTQYF
TRBV18	-	-	TRBJ2-3	TGTGCCAGCTCACTAAGACAGGCGAGCACAGATACGCAGTATTTT	CASSLRQASTDTQYF
TRBV6-1	TRBD1	-	TRBJ2-5	TGTGCCAGCAGACTGACAGGGGGCATAGGAGAGACCCAGTACTTC	CASRLTGGIGETQYF
TRBV28	-	-	TRBJ1-1	TGTGCCAGCAGTTTATCCAGAGAGGACACTGAAGCTTTCTTT	CASSLSREDTEAFF
TRBV28	-	-	TRBJ2-2	TGTGCCAGCAGCCGGGGACTGGAGGCCACCGGGGAGCTGTTTTTT	CASSRGLEATGELFF
TRBV19	-	-	TRBJ2-1	TGTGCCAGTAGTATGGGGGGGCTCGGGTACAATGAGCAGTTCTTC	CASSMGGLGYNEQFF
TRBV5-1	-	-	TRBJ2-4	TGCGCCAGCAGCTTGTTCGGGGACACGACCAAAAACATTCAGTACTTC	CASSLFGDTTKNIQYF
TRBV30	TRBD1	-	TRBJ1-6	TGTGCCTGGAGAAAGACAGGGATGACCTATAATTCACCCCTCCACTTT	CAWRKTGMTYNSPLHF
TRBV5-4	-	-	TRBJ1-1	TGTGCCAGCACCTCCCTGGGCAGAGAAGCTTTCTTT	CASTSLGREAFF
TRBV4-3	-	-	TRBJ2-6	TGCGCCAGCAGCCAAGTCTCGGGAAGATCTGGGGCCAACGTCCTGACTTTC	CASSQVSGRSGANVLTF
TRBV2	-	once	TRBJ2-3	TGTGCCAGCAGGCGGGAGACAGGGGTCGATACGCAGTATTTT	CASRRETGVDTQYF
TRBV6-4	TRBD2	few	TRBJ2-7	TGTGCCAGCGGACGACTAGCGGGAAGCTCCTACGAGCAGTACTTC	CASGRLAGSSYEQYF
TRBV7-2	-	-	TRBJ2-5	TGTGCCAGCAGCTTAGTCCAGATAAGCCAAGAGACCCAGTACTTC	CASSLVQISQETQYF
TRBV7-7	TRBD1	-	TRBJ2-1	TGTGCTAGCAGCTTTGGGACAGGTACCTACAATGAGCAGTTCTTC	CASSFGTGTYNEQFF
TRBV9	-	-	TRBJ2-1	TGTGCCAGCAGCGGGACGGACTTTCGGGAGCAGTTCTTC	CASSGTDFREQFF
TRBV29-1	-	-	TRBJ1-6	TGCAGCGTTTCTGACGGGAGAGATAATTCACCCCTCCACTTT	CSVSDGRDNSPLHF
TRBV9	-	-	TRBJ2-2	TGTGCCAGCAGCATAACCGGGACATCCGGGGAGCTGTTTTTT	CASSITGTSGELFF
TRBV28	-	-	TRBJ2-6	TGTGCCAGCACTAGGGACTCCTCCTCTGGGGCCAACGTCCTGACTTTC	CASTRDSSSGANVLTF
TRBV6-1	TRBD2	-	TRBJ2-3	TGTGCCAGCAGTGAAACGGGAGGGCCCCCGAGAGATACGCAGTATTTT	CASSETGGPPRDTQYF
TRBV11-3	-	-	TRBJ2-5	TGTGCCAGCAGCGATAACAACCAAGAGACCCAGTACTTC	CASSDNNQETQYF